The 13 T cell receptor beta chains listed next were all sequenced from one sample in a study of blood T cell repertoires in COVID-19 (dated by TCRdb to the early 2020s). The library was prepared using the immunoSEQ multiplex PCR assay. TCRdb holds this immuneACCESS table with in-frame rearrangements only. Some clones are missing; in checked studies, unresolved V genes explain under half, and the rest has no known cause. Across this sample there are 100,000 or so clones, with approximately 62% seen only once. About 6% of the sample is in the top ten clones. Material for sequencing was peripheral blood. The receptors stem from a man older than 75 with acute or convalescent COVID-19.

The chain employs TRBV5-4 and TRBJ2-2; 9 nucleotides agree with TRBD1. This CDR3 is built from 16 residues. J gave up 4 bases and V 0 bases, and 4 bases lay outside the gene matches. In germline, CDR1 is SGHNT, CDR2 YYREEE (reference sequence). The CDR3 loop is CASSLVGTGTTGELFF. CDR3 bases: TGTGCCAGCAGCTTGGTAGGGACAGGGACCACCGGGGAGCTGTTTTTT.

CDR3 loop: CASSPQRAVTGELFF. CDR3 bases: TGTGCCAGCAGTCCCCAGCGGGCTGTCACCGGGGAGCTGTTTTTT. The chain has TRBV6-2 or TRBV6-3 and TRBJ2-2, with D possibly being TRBD2 (6 bases). The CDR3 is made up of 15 amino acids. CDR1 and CDR2 (germline): MNHEY, SVGEGT. V was cut by 5 bases and J by 4 bases, with 14 bases left in between.

This chain uses TRBV24-1 with TRBJ2-1; D is perhaps TRBD1 (5 bases). The germline V gene has CDR1 KGHDR and CDR2 SFDVKD. V was trimmed by 5 bases and J by 0 bases, leaving 13 bases between them. This CDR3 comprises 16 residues. In DNA, the CDR3 is TGTGCCACCAGTGTGTCGGACATCAGCTCCTACAATGAGCAGTTCTTC. It translates to CATSVSDISSYNEQFF.

Concerning this clone: Other DNA sequences from this sample encode an identical CDR3 as well. This rearrangement joins TRBV7-2 to TRBJ1-5; D perhaps matches TRBD1 (5 bases). The CDR3 contains 14 residues. The ends were cut back, 1 base at V and 7 bases at J, with 11 bases in the middle. CDR1 is SGHTA and CDR2 is FQGNSA in the germline V gene. CDR3: CASSLDRGGQPQHF. In nucleotides, the CDR3 is TGTGCCAGCAGCTTAGATAGGGGAGGGCAGCCCCAGCATTTT.

This clone was seen repeatedly, ten times or more. The rearrangement uses TRBV7-9 and TRBJ1-6, with 8 nucleotides matching TRBD1. V shed 4 bases and J 6 bases; nucleotides not matched to a gene: 2. Germline-derived CDR1 and CDR2 are SEHNR and FQNEAQ (reference sequence). The CDR3 has 14 residues. CDR3 sequence reads: CASSSGQGNSPLHF. The CDR3 DNA follows: TGTGCCAGCAGCTCCGGACAGGGTAATTCACCCCTCCACTTT.

This clone came up a few times. V and J are TRBV28 and TRBJ1-2, with D possibly being TRBD1 (6 bases). The CDR3 spans 16 residues. Germline CDR1 reads MDHEN; CDR2 reads SYDVKM. V was pared by 11 bases and J by 8 bases, with 30 bases between. The CDR3 reads CAATDNIRQAAYGYTF. The CDR3 DNA follows: TGTGCCGCTACCGACAACATACGACAGGCCGCCTACGGCTACACCTTC.

The V and J genes are TRBV29-1 and TRBJ2-7; D remains unclear. V shed 0 bases and J shed 0 bases, with 3 bases lying between them. The CDR3 length is 12 residues. Germline values: CDR1 SQVTM, CDR2 ANQGSEA. CDR3 nucleotides: TGCAGCGTTGAAGACATCTCCTACGAGCAGTACTTC. Its protein is CSVEDISYEQYF.

The chain carries TRBV9 and TRBJ2-1; D possibly corresponds to TRBD2 (6 bases). The CDR3 sequence is 17 residues long. Germline V gene lookup returns CDR1 SGDLS and CDR2 YYNGEE. Trimming removed 4 bases from V and 3 bases from J, with 20 bases in between. Written as DNA, the CDR3 is TGTGCCAGCAGCCTGCGTAGTGTACGCGGGAACTACAATGAGCAGTTCTTC. Translated: CASSLRSVRGNYNEQFF.

This clone was recorded only once. An end of the junction does not agree with germline; a read error may underlie this. The chain links TRBV5-5 to TRBJ2-1; tentative D call: TRBD2 (6 bases). The CDR3 has 15 residues. CDR1 SGHKS and CDR2 YYEKEE come from the germline V gene (reference sequence). CDR3 amino acids: CASRTIGSAGNEQLF. CDR3 nucleotides: TGTGCCAGCAGGACAATCGGGAGCGCGGGGAATGAGCAGCTCTTC.

This clone was seen a handful of times. CDR3 sequence: CASSWDSYSGEQYF. The DNA of the CDR3 is TGTGCCAGCAGCTGGGACTCCTATTCGGGCGAGCAGTACTTC. The chain carries TRBV7-8 and TRBJ2-7, with D perhaps matching TRBD2 (6 bases). The CDR3 contains 14 residues. V was pared by 4 bases and J by 6 bases, with 16 bases between. Per germline, CDR1 SGHVS and CDR2 FQNEAQ.

The chain has TRBV12-3 or TRBV12-4 and TRBJ2-3; TRBD2 might be the D (5 bases). V lost 6 bases to trimming and J lost 3 bases, with 10 bases between them. The CDR3 runs to 13 residues. The CDR3 nucleotides read TGTGCCAGCAGCATTGGACTGACAGATACGCAGTATTTT. Translating it yields CASSIGLTDTQYF.

The CDR3 region is CAISEGRSSYEQYF. The DNA of the CDR3 is TGTGCCATCAGTGAAGGCAGGTCCTCCTACGAGCAGTACTTC. The chain recombines TRBV10-3 with TRBJ2-7, with D unresolved. Germline V gene lookup returns CDR1 ENHRY and CDR2 SYGVKD. CDR3 length: 14 residues. V shed 3 bases and J shed 0 bases, with 9 bases lying between them.

The rearrangement uses TRBV18 and TRBJ2-3; D is possibly TRBD2 (6 bases). Germline values: CDR1 KGHSH, CDR2 LQKENI. The V end lost 2 bases, the J end lost 9 bases, and 18 bases lay between the germline ends. The CDR3 runs 15 residues. CDR3: CASSPVGTPEETQYF. The CDR3 DNA reads as TGTGCCAGCTCACCAGTCGGGACTCCCGAAGAAACGCAGTATTTT.